This T cell receptor beta chain was obtained from a study of OX40 agonist ivuxolimab in advanced cancers. Study information: Ivuxolimab, which patients received intravenously every 2 weeks, was dosed at 0.01 to 10 mg/kg. Each dose-escalation patient presented with hepatocellular carcinoma, melanoma, renal cell or head and neck cancer. Therapy given before enrollment (anti-PD-1, anti-PD-L1 or anti-CTLA-4) was allowed, and over 35% had some.

The CDR3 runs 16 residues. Unmatched junction bases numbered 4, after V lost 4 bases and J lost 5 bases. Germline loops: CDR1 SGHNT, CDR2 YYREEE (reference sequence). Cycle 7 day 1, cycle 4 day 1, and baseline were the timepoints at which blood was sampled. The data were produced by immunoSEQ multiplex PCR, yet TCRdb's version contains in-frame clones alone and is incomplete. Of tens of thousands of clones in the sample, 80% to 90% were seen once. Material: CD4+ or CD8+ T cells sorted from blood, obtained in a trial of the OX40 agonist ivuxolimab. The genes are TRBV5-4 and TRBJ2-2; 14 nucleotides match TRBD2. This clonotype originated in an adult with an advanced solid tumor such as melanoma, head and neck, liver or kidney cancer. The CDR3 nucleotides read TGTGCCAGCAGCCCTGGGACTAGCGGGGGAACCGGGGAGCTGTTTTTT. It specifies CASSPGTSGGTGELFF.